This T cell receptor (beta chain) came from a study of blood T cell repertoires in COVID-19. Study-wide background: Collection of acute and convalescent COVID-19 samples took place in the United States, Italy and Spain. T cells, B-cell-depleted T cells, or PBMCs provided the cDNA or gDNA that served as material.

Clones were read by immunoSEQ multiplex PCR, and TCRdb kept only the in-frame ones, dropping some. The table has a few hundred thousand clones, around 90% seen once; the top ten hold less than 6.5%. Germline values: CDR1 MNHNS, CDR2 SASEGT. Trimming at V came to 3 bases and at J to 8 bases, leaving 13 bases not matched to a gene. This CDR3 contains 17 residues. The TCR sequence derives from a man aged 30 to 39 who had recovered from COVID-19. Sequencing was done on a sample of PBMCs or T cells enriched from blood (not recorded which). The chain recombines TRBV6-1 with TRBJ1-2; 12 nucleotides line up with TRBD1. The CDR3 reads CASSEAPGQGAQKGYTF. The CDR3 DNA sequence: TGTGCCAGCAGTGAGGCCCCGGGACAGGGGGCGCAAAAAGGCTACACCTTC.